This T cell receptor beta chain was sequenced during a study of STAT5B mutations in CD4+ large granular lymphocyte leukemia. Background on the study: The CDR3 'QG' motif was associated with a particular HLA allele among healthy donors. General observations from the study: About a quarter of private leukemic clonotypes occurred rarely in other patients' non-leukemic repertoires. CD4-sorted patient repertoires seemed more clonal than healthy CD4+ repertoires.

Libraries were prepared by immunoSEQ multiplex PCR; TCRdb keeps only in-frame clonotypes and omits some of them. The data show roughly 34,000 clones, about 80% seen once. In the case of this clone: Its antigen is as yet unknown.

The source is a human donor in good health. Material for sequencing was CD4+ T cells from blood buffy coats.

This chain's CDR3 is CASSFGLAGGGDTQYF. In nucleotides, the CDR3 is TGTGCCAGCAGCTTTGGACTAGCGGGAGGAGGAGATACGCAGTATTTT. The gene calls are TRBV9 and TRBJ2-3, with 14 bases that match TRBD2. Germline V gene lookup returns CDR1 SGDLS and CDR2 YYNGEE. The CDR3 contains 16 residues. Trimming removed 4 bases from V and 5 bases from J; junction bases left unmatched: 6.